A single sample gave rise to the 23 T cell receptor beta chains below, sequenced in a study of T cells in Graves' hyperthyroidism and ophthalmopathy. TCR beta CDR3 regions were amplified from RNA. The HTBI primer set was used in a first-round RT-PCR of the TCR CDR3. MiXCR, applied by TCRdb to the multiplex PCR reads, yields one record per CDR3 protein. The data contain about 400,000 distinct CDR3 sequences, more than 15% of them singletons. Input material: blood. Receptors were obtained from a woman aged 18-29 years with Graves' hyperthyroidism.

This clonotype showed up many times. The chain has TRBV5-1 and TRBJ2-7, with TRBD2 matching over 7 bases. Trimming took 2 bases from V and 6 from J; bases not matched to a gene: 8. CDR3 size: 14 residues. CDR1 and CDR2 from the germline V gene are SGHRS and YFSETQ. CDR3 amino acids: CASSLSSGFGEQYF. CDR3 coding DNA: TGCGCCAGCAGCTTAAGTAGCGGGTTTGGCGAGCAGTACTTC.

At least ten counts were recorded for this clonotype. This chain joins TRBV15 and TRBJ1-6, with D perhaps matching TRBD1 (5 bases). Germline values: CDR1 LNHNV, CDR2 YYDKDF (reference sequence). With 5 bases removed from V and 9 bases from J, the gap between germline ends came to 11 bases. The CDR3 loop spans 13 amino acids. This CDR3 is CATSRTGASPLHF. CDR3 sequence (DNA): TGTGCCACCAGCCGAACTGGGGCTTCACCCCTCCACTTT.

This clonotype was seen ten or more times. V is TRBV10-1 and J is TRBJ2-7, with a weak D call TRBD2 (6 bases). In germline, CDR1 is WNHNN, CDR2 SYGVQD (reference sequence). The V end was cut by 3 bases, the J end by 5 bases, with 11 bases between. The CDR3 consists of 13 residues. The CDR3 bases are TGCGCCAGCAGTGATAGTCGGGGGAACGAGCAGTACTTC. It codes for CASSDSRGNEQYF.

This clonotype was counted many times. V usage is TRBV6-1 and J usage is TRBJ2-1; 9 bases agree with TRBD1. With 5 bases clipped from V and 0 bases from J, the junction kept 2 bases outside the gene matches. Germline CDR1 MNHNS, CDR2 SASEGT. This CDR3 comprises 15 residues. The CDR3 coding sequence is TGTGCCAGCAGTAAGACAGGGGGCTCCTACAATGAGCAGTTCTTC. This codes for CASSKTGGSYNEQFF.

The chain is built from TRBV28 and TRBJ2-1; TRBD2 aligns across 11 bases. After removal of 1 base from V and 6 bases from J, the junction contained 5 bases not matched to a gene. CDR3 length equals 16 residues. Per germline, CDR1 MDHEN and CDR2 SYDVKM. The CDR3 DNA reads as TGTGCCAGCAGTTTATATAGCGGGGGGGCCGGCAATGAGCAGTTCTTC. Protein: CASSLYSGGAGNEQFF.

This clonotype has just a few counts. The rearrangement joins TRBV19 to TRBJ2-1, with 8 bases identical to TRBD1. V gave up 6 bases and J gave up 5 bases; unmatched junction bases: 12. Germline loops: CDR1 LNHDA, CDR2 SQIVND (reference sequence). The CDR3 totals 16 residues. The CDR3, as DNA: TGTGCCAGTAGAACAGGGGGACCAGACGGACACAATGAGCAGTTCTTC. Its translation: CASRTGGPDGHNEQFF.

This clonotype was seen a handful of times. The chain employs TRBV19 and TRBJ1-6; D gene uncertain. This CDR3 is built from 13 residues. Germline CDR1 is LNHDA and CDR2 is SQIVND (reference sequence). V dropped 2 bases and J dropped 11 bases, with 10 bases sitting between them. The DNA for the CDR3 is TGTGCCAGTAGTATAACGACCCTTACACCCCTCCACTTT. This codes for CASSITTLTPLHF.

This clonotype occurred a few times. V gene TRBV20-1 combines with J gene TRBJ2-2; 8 bases line up with TRBD1. CDR3 length: 14 amino acids. Germline CDR1 and CDR2: DFQATT and SNEGSKA (reference sequence). J was trimmed by 4 bases and V by 0 bases; bases with no gene match: 1. The CDR3 protein is CSARETGGTGELFF. CDR3 nucleotides: TGCAGTGCTAGAGAAACAGGGGGCACCGGGGAGCTGTTTTTT.

The chain is built from TRBV6-1 and TRBJ2-2; 8 bases are shared with TRBD2. The trim removed 7 bases at V and 7 bases at J, leaving 8 bases unmatched. Germline loops: CDR1 MNHNS, CDR2 SASEGT. This CDR3 contains 14 residues. The CDR3 spells CASTAGGSIGELFF. CDR3 nucleotide sequence: TGTGCCAGCACCGCGGGAGGAAGTATCGGGGAGCTGTTTTTT.

This clonotype was counted many times. The chain is built from TRBV12-3 or TRBV12-4 and TRBJ2-7; tentatively, D is TRBD1 (6 bases). The CDR3 totals 14 residues. The V and J ends lost 1 base and 2 bases respectively, with 9 bases between them. The CDR3: CASSLVTGPYEQYF. CDR3 coding DNA: TGTGCCAGCAGTTTAGTTACAGGGCCCTACGAGCAGTACTTC.

The gene calls are TRBV10-3 and TRBJ2-1; 12 nucleotides line up with TRBD2. Germline V lookup: CDR1 ENHRY, CDR2 SYGVKD. The CDR3 runs to 16 residues. J lost 3 bases, V lost 6 bases, and 6 bases had no gene match. CDR3 coding DNA: TGTGCCATCAGGGGGGAGACTAGCGGGAGCTACAATGAGCAGTTCTTC. This sequence encodes CAIRGETSGSYNEQFF.

The table lists this clonotype with many counts. CDR3 loop: CASSLGGGKSYEQYF. In nucleotides, the CDR3 is TGTGCCAGCAGCTTAGGCGGGGGGAAAAGCTACGAGCAGTACTTC. J is TRBJ2-7 and V is TRBV7-2; 8 nucleotides agree with TRBD2. CDR3 length: 15 amino acids. Trimming took 1 base from V and 3 from J; bases not matched to a gene: 5. CDR1 and CDR2 (germline): SGHTA, FQGNSA.

This clonotype was seen many times. The rearrangement links TRBV30 to TRBJ1-2; D gene ambiguous. Germline lookup yields CDR1 GTSNPN and CDR2 SVGIG (reference sequence). V dropped 2 bases and J dropped 5 bases, with 15 bases sitting between them. The CDR3 is 14 amino acids. Written as DNA, the CDR3 is TGTGCCTGGAGTAAAAGGTCCGGGATATATGGCTACACCTTC. As protein: CAWSKRSGIYGYTF.

This clonotype has at least ten counts. The chain combines TRBV6-1 with TRBJ1-2, with D tentatively TRBD1 (6 bases). V was trimmed by 6 bases and J by 8 bases, leaving 13 bases between them. The CDR3 is made up of 12 amino acids. Germline CDR1 MNHNS, CDR2 SASEGT. The CDR3 nucleotides are TGTGCCAGCAGGGACAGTGCTAGGGGCTACACCTTC. Translation gives CASRDSARGYTF.

This clonotype appeared many times. The gene calls are TRBV12-3 or TRBV12-4 and TRBJ2-7, with D hard to call. CDR3 size: 14 residues. V lost 4 bases to trimming and J lost 3 bases, with 13 bases between them. Here the CDR3 reads CASSSSTRSYEQYF. In DNA form, the CDR3 reads TGTGCCAGCAGTTCCTCGACACGAAGCTACGAGCAGTACTTC.

This clonotype was counted many times. This chain connects TRBV6-1 to TRBJ1-5; possibly TRBD1 for D (5 bases). The V gene lost 5 bases and the J gene lost 7 bases, with 12 bases spanning the gap. CDR3 size: 13 residues. CDR1 and CDR2 from the germline V gene are MNHNS and SASEGT. The CDR3 nucleotides read TGTGCCAGCAGTTATCCCGGGGACCAGCCCCAGCATTTT. This sequence encodes CASSYPGDQPQHF.

This clonotype was seen at least ten times. The chain is built from TRBV28 and TRBJ2-3, with 10 positions matching TRBD2. In germline, CDR1 is MDHEN, CDR2 SYDVKM. V shed 11 bases and J 3 bases; nucleotides not matched to a gene: 8. CDR3 length: 14 amino acids. The CDR3 bases are TGTGCCGCAAAGCGGGGGGGCGGAACAGATACGCAGTATTTT. Its protein product is CAAKRGGGTDTQYF. Full variable domain (remainder filled in from reference TRBV28 and TRBJ2-3): DVKVTQSSRYLVKRTGEKVFLECVQDMDHENMFWYRQDPGLGLRLIYFSYDVKMKEKGDIPEGYSVSREKKERFSLILESASTNQTSMYLCAAKRGGGTDTQYFGPGTRLTVL.

CDR3 coding DNA: TGTGCCAGCTCACCCGGGCTAAACTCTGGGGCCAACGTCCTGACTTTC. Encoded protein: CASSPGLNSGANVLTF. The rearrangement joins TRBV18 to TRBJ2-6; D not certain. V lost 3 bases and J 0 bases, leaving 9 bases between the germline ends. This CDR3 spans 16 amino acids. Germline values: CDR1 KGHSH, CDR2 LQKENI.

This chain links TRBV4-1 with TRBJ1-5; D is uncertain. The germline gives CDR1 MGHRA, CDR2 YSYEKL. The CDR3 consists of 14 residues. The V gene lost 0 bases and the J gene lost 3 bases, with 6 bases spanning the gap. As DNA, the CDR3 is TGCGCCAGCAGCCAAGAACAGACCAATCAGCCCCAGCATTTT. Translation: CASSQEQTNQPQHF.

Many counts were recorded for this clonotype. The chain's CDR3 is CASSYVGTGELFF. The CDR3, as DNA: TGTGCCAGCAGTTACGTGGGAACCGGGGAGCTGTTTTTT. The rearrangement uses TRBV6-1 and TRBJ2-2; no reliable D call. V gave up 5 bases and J gave up 5 bases, with 9 bases separating them. Germline V gene sequence: CDR1 MNHNS, CDR2 SASEGT. The CDR3 contains 13 residues.

CDR3 DNA: TGCAGCGTTGTGTGGGATGAGCAGTTCTTC. It yields the protein CSVVWDEQFF. The rearrangement uses TRBV29-1 and TRBJ2-1; D call uncertain. V was cut by 4 bases and J by 8 bases, with 6 bases left in between. Germline values: CDR1 SQVTM, CDR2 ANQGSEA. The CDR3 sequence is 10 residues long.

This clonotype was detected only once. The gene calls are TRBV11-2 and TRBJ2-1, with D perhaps TRBD2 (6 bases). With 5 bases removed from V and 9 bases from J, the gap between germline ends came to 20 bases. Germline V gives CDR1 SGHAT, CDR2 FQNNGV. This CDR3 is 15 amino acids long. In nucleotides, the CDR3 is TGTGCCAGCAGCCCTCTTAGGGGCGGGGCATTTGAGCAGTTCTTC. It is translated as CASSPLRGGAFEQFF.

This clonotype was detected a few times. V gene TRBV6-6 combines with J gene TRBJ1-2, with 10 bases that match TRBD1. The CDR3 contains 16 residues. Unmatched junction bases numbered 3, after V lost 0 bases and J lost 2 bases. The germline gives CDR1 MNHNY, CDR2 SVGAGI (reference sequence). DNA for the CDR3: TGTGCCAGCAGTTACTCAAGGACAGGGGGGAACTATGGCTACACCTTC. Protein: CASSYSRTGGNYGYTF.